Given below is one TCR beta chain in context. The antigen is unknown. CDR1 and CDR2 (germline): LNHNV, YYDKDF (reference sequence). Trimming took off 0 bases at V and 0 bases at J, with 12 bases between the two ends. This CDR3 contains 17 residues. The sample originates from a study of cytomegalovirus exposure and HLA in healthy donors. General study findings and limits: TCR beta chain V- and J-gene trimming was linked, in a later analysis, to a missense variant in DCLRE1C. Across donors, most TCRs were seen rarely, yet some public ones were widespread.

Donors in the study were healthy people who gave bone marrow. With 60 Vbeta and 13 Jbeta primers, the PCR was carried out. Produced via immunoSEQ multiplex PCR; TCRdb's table is partial and in-frame only. The data hold nearly 200,000 clones, with 70% to 80% observed a single time. Source material: PBMCs. This TCR came from a male donor in good health and CMV-seropositive. This chain connects TRBV15 to TRBJ1-3; D not certain. The CDR3 region has the DNA TGTGCCACCAGCAGAGATGGCCGCCGGAGCTCTGGAAACACCATATATTTT. The encoded protein is CATSRDGRRSSGNTIYF.